Below, 28 T cell receptor beta chains from the same sample are listed, as sequenced in a study of T cells in Graves' hyperthyroidism and ophthalmopathy. Authors of the study amplified TCR beta CDR3 regions from RNA transcripts. TCR CDR3 underwent first-round RT-PCR with the HTBI primer set. Each CDR3 protein gets one entry after TCRdb re-called the multiplex PCR reads with MiXCR. The sample lists roughly 35,000 distinct CDR3 sequences; under 65% were seen once. Sequenced: blood. These receptors were taken from a woman in her forties with Graves' ophthalmopathy.

Comment on this clonotype: Likely a read error: the CDR3 ends without its conserved phenylalanine or tryptophan. The CDR3 is CSAIKGDVTEAFL. CDR3 nucleotides: TGCAGTGCTATCAAGGGGGACGTCACTGAAGCTTTCTTG. V and J are TRBV20-1 and TRBJ1-1, with D possibly TRBD1 on 6 matching bases. This CDR3 has 13 amino acids. V dropped 4 bases and J dropped 4 bases, with 13 bases sitting between them. Germline values: CDR1 DFQATT, CDR2 SNEGSKA (reference sequence).

The chain employs TRBV7-2 and TRBJ2-7; 10 bases are a match to TRBD2. CDR1 is SGHTA, CDR2 FQGNSA, per germline. V gave up 1 base and J gave up 4 bases; unmatched junction bases: 4. This CDR3 has 15 amino acids. The CDR3 DNA reads TGTGCCAGCAGCTTAGAACTAGCGGGATCGTACGAGCAGTACTTC. Amino acids: CASSLELAGSYEQYF.

In its sample, this clonotype was seen many times. V gene TRBV27 combines with J gene TRBJ1-5; 12 nucleotides align to TRBD1. Germline CDR1 reads MNHEY; CDR2 reads SMNVEV (reference sequence). With 5 bases clipped from V and 7 bases from J, the junction kept 9 bases outside the gene matches. The CDR3 has 16 amino acids. Written as DNA, the CDR3 is TGTGCCAGCAGTCCCCTGGGACAGGGGGCAGGACAGCCCCAGCATTTT. Protein product: CASSPLGQGAGQPQHF.

Regarding this clonotype: One end of the junction does not line up with germline, which may come from a read error. CDR3 region: CASGLRGSGNQSQHF. The DNA of the CDR3 is TGTGCCAGCGGCTTGCGGGGTTCGGGCAATCAGTCCCAGCATTTT. The chain has TRBV5-6 and TRBJ1-5, with D hard to call. The germline V gene has CDR1 SGHDT and CDR2 YYEEEE. The CDR3 runs 15 residues.

The gene calls are TRBV3-1 and TRBJ2-3; 8 positions agree with TRBD2. Germline-derived CDR1 and CDR2 are LGHDT and YNNKEL (reference sequence). This CDR3 comprises 16 residues. Unmatched junction bases numbered 9, after V lost 2 bases and J lost 5 bases. The DNA for the CDR3 is TGTGCCAGCAGCCAAACCTCGGGAGGGCCAATAGATACGCAGTATTTT. The encoded protein is CASSQTSGGPIDTQYF.

As regards this clonotype: A much larger clone is a single base away; this may be a read error. The chain uses TRBV28 and TRBJ2-5; 12 nucleotides agree with TRBD2. Trimming at V came to 5 bases and at J to 4 bases, leaving 8 bases not matched to a gene. This CDR3 is built from 16 residues. Per the germline V gene, CDR1 is MDHEN and CDR2 is SYDVKM. CDR3 coding DNA: TGTGCCAGCAGTCCTAGCGGGAGGGGCCCTCCAGAGACCCAGTACTTC. The encoded protein is CASSPSGRGPPETQYF.

The rearrangement uses TRBV7-3 and TRBJ1-3, with 8 bases that match TRBD1. With V trimmed by 6 bases and J by 2 bases, 6 bases remained unmatched. Germline CDR1 reads SGHTA; CDR2 reads FQGTGA. The CDR3 loop spans 15 amino acids. This CDR3 is CASSQTGGPGNTIYF. In DNA form, the CDR3 reads TGTGCCAGCAGTCAAACAGGGGGGCCTGGAAACACCATATATTTT.

The rearrangement uses TRBV20-1 and TRBJ2-7; 12 bases are shared with TRBD2. Trimming took 6 bases from V and 3 from J; bases not matched to a gene: 6. This CDR3 spans 14 amino acids. Germline V lookup: CDR1 DFQATT, CDR2 SNEGSKA (reference sequence). DNA of the CDR3: TGCAGTGCCTCGACTAGCGGGAGTTACTACGAGCAGTACTTC. Translated, it gives CSASTSGSYYEQYF.

About this clonotype: The germline gene is not matched at one end of the junction; a read error may be the cause. V and J are TRBV12-3 or TRBV12-4 and TRBJ2-7, with 12 bases aligning to TRBD1. The CDR3 totals 15 residues. The CDR3 DNA is TGTGCCGGCAGTGGCGGGACAGGGGGCTTCTACGAGCAGTACTTC. Protein product: CAGSGGTGGFYEQYF.

The V gene is TRBV19, the J gene TRBJ1-5; no definite D call. The CDR3 is 13 residues long. Trimming removed 8 bases from V and 5 bases from J, with 13 bases in between. CDR1 LNHDA and CDR2 SQIVND come from the germline V gene (reference sequence). CDR3 coding DNA: TGTGCCAGTGTAAAGGGCTCTGATCAGCCCCAGCATTTT. Its protein is CASVKGSDQPQHF.

This clonotype appeared many times. This could be a read error, since a much larger clone is one nucleotide away. The chain links TRBV5-1 to TRBJ2-7; the D gene is possibly TRBD1 (6 bases). Trimming shortened V by 3 bases and J by 2 bases, and 12 bases separated the two germline ends. The CDR3 has 14 residues. Germline assignment: CDR1 SGHRS and CDR2 YFSETQ. The DNA for the CDR3 is TGCGCCAGCAGCTCGCAGGGGTCTGCCTACGAGCAGTACTTC. It codes for CASSSQGSAYEQYF.

This clonotype was detected once. The rearrangement uses TRBV12-3 or TRBV12-4 and TRBJ1-2; D not certain. V was pared by 0 bases and J by 13 bases, with 15 bases between. CDR3 size: 13 residues. The CDR3: CASSLAYGPDCTF. CDR3 coding DNA: TGTGCCAGCAGTTTAGCTTATGGGCCTGACTGCACCTTC.

Many counts were recorded for this clonotype. This chain connects TRBV7-9 to TRBJ2-3; TRBD2 might be the D (5 bases). Trimming left V 5 bases short and J 4 bases short, with 10 bases between. The CDR3 contains 13 residues. Germline CDR1 SEHNR, CDR2 FQNEAQ (reference sequence). CDR3 sequence: CASSPRGPDTQYF. In DNA form, the CDR3 reads TGTGCCAGCAGCCCGAGAGGGCCAGATACGCAGTATTTT.

J is TRBJ1-5 and V is TRBV6-1; no reliable D call. The germline V and J ends were trimmed by 4 bases and 4 bases, with 8 bases remaining between them. The CDR3 length is 13 residues. Germline V gives CDR1 MNHNS, CDR2 SASEGT. Here the CDR3 reads CASSAGLNQPQHF. CDR3 DNA: TGTGCCAGCAGTGCTGGACTAAATCAGCCCCAGCATTTT.

Points on this clonotype: As the CDR3 is not closed by the conserved phenylalanine or tryptophan, this likely results from a read error. The DNA is left out, because the CDR3 cannot be placed on it with certainty; the CDR3 is given as TCRdb lists it. The V and J genes are TRBV2 and TRBJ1-4. CDR1 is SNHLY, CDR2 FYNNEI, per germline. The CDR3 is 10 residues long, ends included. CDR3 sequence: CASSAAARNY.

This clonotype is termed medium-sized. This sequence joins TRBV7-9 and TRBJ2-7; D uncertain. V was trimmed by 5 bases and J by 5 bases, leaving 7 bases between them. Germline V CDR1 and CDR2: SEHNR, FQNEAQ (reference sequence). The CDR3 consists of 11 residues. The CDR3 protein is CASSQYDEQYF. CDR3 nucleotide sequence: TGTGCCAGCAGCCAATATGACGAGCAGTACTTC.

This clonotype has only a few counts. The rearrangement uses TRBV4-1 and TRBJ2-4; D gene uncertain. The CDR3 is 14 amino acids. The germline V gene has CDR1 MGHRA and CDR2 YSYEKL. With 4 bases removed from V and 3 bases from J, the gap between germline ends came to 10 bases. This CDR3 reads CASSLDPNKNIQYF. The CDR3 DNA reads TGCGCCAGCAGCCTGGACCCAAACAAAAACATTCAGTACTTC.

The sample holds many counts of this clonotype. The chain couples TRBV5-5 to TRBJ2-3, with 9 nucleotides matching TRBD2. The CDR3 covers 15 residues. V lost 4 bases and J lost 1; bases outside the gene matches: 4. The germline gives CDR1 SGHKS, CDR2 YYEKEE (reference sequence). CDR3 nucleotide sequence: TGTGCCAGCAGCACCTTAGCGGGGGGCACAGATACGCAGTATTTT. Translated, it gives CASSTLAGGTDTQYF.

This clonotype has a single count. DNA for the CDR3: TGTGCCAGCAGCGGACCCGGACAGAATCAGCCCCAGCATTTT. It specifies CASSGPGQNQPQHF. The V and J genes are TRBV9 and TRBJ1-5, with D maybe TRBD1 (6 bases). The V gene's germline CDR1 is SGDLS and CDR2 YYNGEE. V gave up 3 bases and J gave up 4 bases, with 11 bases separating them. The CDR3 consists of 14 residues.

The chain recombines TRBV11-3 with TRBJ1-1; 7 bases fit TRBD1. Germline CDR1 SGHNT, CDR2 YENEEA. This CDR3 region has 12 residues. J gave up 14 bases and V 1 base, and 7 bases lay outside the gene matches. Written as DNA, the CDR3 is TGTGCCAGCAGCTTAGCCTCGGGACAGACGTTCTTT. This codes for CASSLASGQTFF.

As concerns this clonotype: A much more abundant neighbour one base away suggests this may be a read error. This chain uses TRBV28 with TRBJ2-7; 15 bases map to TRBD2. The CDR3 runs 15 residues. Germline CDR1 is MDHEN and CDR2 is SYDVKM. With 4 bases clipped from V and 5 bases from J, the junction kept 3 bases outside the gene matches. In DNA form, the CDR3 reads TGTGCCAGCAGTTCTCGGACTAGCGGGAGGGACGAGCAGTACTTC. Translation: CASSSRTSGRDEQYF.

The chain carries TRBV7-2 and TRBJ2-5; possibly TRBD1 for D (5 bases). V gave up 5 bases and J gave up 9 bases, with 16 bases separating them. Germline V lookup: CDR1 SGHTA, CDR2 FQGNSA. The CDR3 loop spans 13 amino acids. The DNA of the CDR3 is TGTGCCAGCAGCGGCCAGGGATGGCAGCCCCAGTACTTC. Translating gives CASSGQGWQPQYF.

At least ten counts were recorded for this clonotype. CDR3 in DNA: TGTGCCAGTAGCAAGACAGGGTCTTTCTACGAGCAGTACTTC. It yields the protein CASSKTGSFYEQYF. The chain couples TRBV19 to TRBJ2-7; the match to TRBD1 covers 7 bases. The germline CDR1 and CDR2 sequences are LNHDA and SQIVND (reference sequence). J lost 3 bases, V lost 6 bases, and 8 bases had no gene match. CDR3 size: 14 residues.

The chain links TRBV6-5 to TRBJ1-5; 10 nucleotides agree with TRBD1. The CDR3 length is 17 residues. CDR1 is MNHEY and CDR2 is SVGAGI in the germline V gene. The V and J ends lost 2 bases and 2 bases, in that order; junction bases with no gene match: 6. CDR3 amino acids: CASSYGTGERGNQPQHF. DNA of the CDR3: TGTGCCAGCAGTTACGGGACAGGGGAACGTGGCAATCAGCCCCAGCATTTT.

This clonotype occurred a few times. V usage is TRBV28 and J usage is TRBJ2-1; D gene uncertain. Trimming stripped 1 base from V and 5 bases from J, with 12 bases between. The germline V gene has CDR1 MDHEN and CDR2 SYDVKM. The CDR3 loop spans 15 amino acids. CDR3: CASSLFGVGHNEQFF. The CDR3 DNA follows: TGTGCCAGCAGTTTATTTGGGGTCGGCCACAATGAGCAGTTCTTC.

This clonotype occurred many times. V is TRBV28 and J is TRBJ1-5, with unresolved D. Germline loops: CDR1 MDHEN, CDR2 SYDVKM. This CDR3 has 12 amino acids. Between the trimmed V and J ends, which lost 6 bases and 7 bases, there was a span of 10 bases. CDR3 sequence reads: CASRPPTQPQHF. CDR3 in DNA: TGTGCCAGCAGACCCCCGACACAGCCCCAGCATTTT.

The rearrangement links TRBV2 to TRBJ2-2; D is uncertain. The CDR3 is 14 residues long. Germline CDR1 reads SNHLY; CDR2 reads FYNNEI. Trimming cost V 4 bases and J 2 bases, with 8 bases left between them. The CDR3 bases are TGTGCCAGCAGTGTACGGCGAAACACCGGGGAGCTGTTTTTT. It encodes CASSVRRNTGELFF.

CDR3 in DNA: TGTGCCAGTCAGGGGCGGGGTCGGGAGACCCAGCATTTT. Its translation: CASQGRGRETQHF. The genes are TRBV2 and TRBJ1-5, with D possibly matching TRBD1 (6 bases). Germline V gives CDR1 SNHLY, CDR2 FYNNEI. V lost 9 bases, J lost 11 bases, and 20 bases lay in between. The CDR3 contains 13 residues. Looking up the rest from reference TRBV2 and TRBJ1-5 gives the full variable domain: EPEVTQTPSHQVTQMGQEVILRCVPISNHLYFYWYRQILGQKVEFLVSFYNNEISEKSEIFDDQFSVERPDGSNFTLKIRSTKLEDSAMYFCASQGRGRETQHFGDGTRLSIL.